This T cell receptor beta chain was identified during a study of tumor-infiltrating lymphocytes in primary liver carcinoma. Study in general: The study included patients who were men and women aged 30 to 69 years. The number of productive TCRbeta reads per sample ranged from roughly 3.65 to 8 million and was similar across tissue types.

Unsorted bulk tissue (roughly 19-30 mg) underwent RNA and DNA co-extraction. Each tumor had five separate regions sampled. A primer in the constant region served to generate TCR beta cDNA from around 500 ng of total RNA. ARM-PCR, slightly modified, supplied the TCR beta libraries through three nested multiplex PCR rounds. TCRdb analysed the multiplex PCR reads with MiXCR anew, one entry per CDR3 protein. The table lists tens of thousands of distinct CDR3 sequences, 70% to 85% of them singletons. Sequenced input: liver tumor tissue from sampling region 5. Specified subset: tumor region T5, tumor centre. This TCR was sampled from a man in his forties with primary liver carcinoma and hepatitis B virus infection.

In nucleotides, the CDR3 is TGTGCCAGCAACCGGACACTGGCTTCACCCTCCCACTTT. Translation gives CASNRTLASPSHF. This rearrangement joins TRBV11-2 to TRBJ1-6; a possible D gene is TRBD1 (5 bases). From germline, CDR1 is SGHAT and CDR2 FQNNGV. The CDR3 runs 13 residues. V was trimmed by 7 bases and J by 18 bases, leaving 22 bases between them.